The T cell receptor (beta chain) under discussion was sequenced for a study of cytotoxic CD8 clonotypes in ibrutinib-treated CLL. Method: immunoSEQ multiplex PCR; TCRdb's copy keeps in-frame clones and lacks some. The sample lists some 160,000 clones, approximately 77% occurring once. The CDR3 length is 15 residues. The germline V gene has CDR1 MNHEY and CDR2 SVGAGI. V lost 8 bases to trimming and J lost 0 bases, with 14 bases between them. The rearrangement links TRBV6-5 to TRBJ2-1, with a tentative D call TRBD2 (6 bases). The clonotype comes from a human donor with chronic lymphocytic leukemia. The specimen was PBMCs, collected after 12 months of ibrutinib treatment. The CDR3 coding sequence is TGTGCCAGCTGGCCTGGAGGGAGCTCCTACAATGAGCAGTTCTTC. Translated: CASWPGGSSYNEQFF.